This entry is about one TCR beta chain. There is no known antigen for this receptor. No base qualities exist here, and no much larger clone lies one base off it. The sample is drawn from a study of vaccination effects on CD4 cells after COVID-19 (dated by TCRdb to between 2022 and 2023). Notes on the research overall: Across the study, the median time from the second dose to post-vaccine sampling was 72 days (range 14 to 241). Cultures from other donors in the study were sequenced with the Oncomine TCR Beta short-read assay on an Illumina iSeq 100. SARS-CoV-2 spike-specific CD4+ TCR repertoires were compared before and after mRNA vaccination in COVID-19 convalescent patients and in infection-naive vaccine recipients. A total of 10 COVID-19 convalescent patients and several SARS-CoV-2-naive healthy vaccine recipients were included in the full study.

The CDR3 runs 15 amino acids, cysteine and phenylalanine included. Only CDR3 DNA remains: 45 bases, in frame from the first base. V and J are trimmed by 3 bases and 10 bases, and the gene matches miss 11 bases of the junction. The germline V gene supplies CDR1 SGHTA and CDR2 FQGNSA. The method was the immunoSEQ multiplex PCR assay. DNA from the CD4+ T cells that had been cultured and isolated underwent TCR beta CDR3 sequencing. Concerning the study's data processing: The analysis removed non-productive TCR sequences, trimmed reads to the CDR3 region, and retained only CDR3s that were 7 or more amino acids long. Antigen-specific clonotypes were identified with the MANAFEST web app by comparing expansion in peptide wells against reference cultures. For clones to be considered positive, expansion at FDR<0.05 versus reference and all other wells, an odds ratio above 5, and a frequency above 0.1% in two replicate wells were required. Clonotypes significantly expanded in SARS-CoV-2 spike wells and in at least one common cold coronavirus spike condition were defined as cross-reactive. Levenshtein distance calculated with the stringdist R package was used to assess CDR3 similarity, and unrooted trees were constructed with ape in R 3.6.1. Held by TCRdb, this immuneACCESS table contains in-frame sequences only and omits some clones. Under half of the omission traces to an unresolved V gene where checked; the cause of the rest is unknown. V, J and clone size are taken as reported in that table, and D and trimming were inferred from the DNA itself. Here the sample has tens of thousands of clones; around 79% occur a single time. The ten largest clones capture under 7.5% of the sample.

To identify antigen-specific CD4+ T cell clonotypes by their expansion, the ViraFEST assay first stimulated PBMC with viral peptide pools and then applied TCR sequencing. After roughly 11 days of culture, CD4+ T cells were isolated with the EasySep CD4+ T cell isolation kit. Each participant got two doses of an mRNA SARS-CoV-2 vaccine, either BNT162b2 or mRNA-1273. The absence of prior SARS-CoV-2 infection in healthy vaccine recipients was confirmed by negative nucleocapsid antibodies before and after vaccination. Roughly 2 million PBMC per well were cultured in IMDM with around 5.3% human AB serum, 9 to 10 IU/ml IL-2 and gentamicin, plus 10 ug/ml peptides. Half of the culture medium was replaced with fresh IL-2-containing medium on days 3 and 7. Unless otherwise noted, each peptide stimulation condition was cultured in triplicate wells. Using Ficoll-Paque Plus gradient centrifugation, PBMC were separated from whole blood and then either used fresh or cryopreserved at -140C. Overlapping peptide pools spanned the spike proteins of SARS-CoV-2 and the common cold coronaviruses HCoV-NL63, HCoV-OC43 and HCoV-229E. The QIAamp micro DNA kit was used to extract genomic DNA from the cultured CD4+ T cells.

What the work shows at the level of the full study, not this receptor alone: Marked clonal contraction was observed in both infection-induced and vaccine-induced clones at late post-vaccination timepoints, consistent with waning T cell responses. Among healthy vaccine recipients, nearly all vaccine-induced clones were SARS-CoV-2 mono-reactive, and just 1 of 255 was cross-reactive with common cold coronaviruses. The study was limited by a small number of convalescent patients and lacked early post-infection timepoints.

The sequencing here drew on CD4+ T cells from PBMCs cultured with SARS-CoV-2 spike peptides, taken after COVID-19 vaccination. The cell subset or site tag for this specimen amounts to: SARS-CoV-2 spike overlapping peptide pool stimulation. This sequence uses TRBV7-2 and TRBJ1-4; TRBD1 fits 7 bases in the junction. The TCR originated in a human donor who received a COVID-19 vaccine. Some clones in this sample may be carry-over from other donors' samples. The CDR3 amino acid sequence is: CASSFGDSKPGKLFF. The sequenced DNA: TGTGCCAGCAGCTTCGGGGACAGTAAACCGGGAAAACTGTTTTTT.